The 11 T cell receptor beta chains below were found in one sample sequenced in a study of blood T cell repertoires in COVID-19. Method: immunoSEQ multiplex PCR; TCRdb's copy keeps in-frame clones and lacks some. The sample has about 70,000 clones, about 80% seen once. Sequenced input: peripheral blood. The source is a man between 70 and 80 years old who had recovered from COVID-19.

The chain is built from TRBV6-2 or TRBV6-3 and TRBJ2-6; D remains unclear. Germline V gene sequence: CDR1 MNHEY, CDR2 SVGEGT. Trimming removed 6 bases from V and 6 bases from J, with 12 bases in between. CDR3 length equals 14 residues. The CDR3 DNA reads as TGTGCCAGCAGCCAGAATCGCGTGGCCAACGTCCTGACTTTC. Its protein is CASSQNRVANVLTF.

V gene TRBV19 combines with J gene TRBJ1-3; D gene ambiguous. The CDR3 has 12 amino acids. V lost 1 base and J 4 bases, leaving 2 bases between the germline ends. CDR1 LNHDA and CDR2 SQIVND come from the germline V gene (reference sequence). The CDR3 DNA follows: TGTGCCAGTAGTATAGCGGGAAACACCATATATTTT. Amino acid sequence: CASSIAGNTIYF. Variable domain in full (rest from reference TRBV19 and TRBJ1-3): DGGITQSPKYLFRKEGQNVTLSCEQNLNHDAMYWYRQDPGQGLRLIYYSQIVNDFQKGDIAEGYSVSREKKESFPLTVTSAQKNPTAFYLCASSIAGNTIYFGEGSWLTVV.

This sequence joins TRBV15 and TRBJ2-1, with D possibly TRBD2 on 5 matching bases. The CDR3 spans 14 residues. In germline, CDR1 is LNHNV, CDR2 YYDKDF (reference sequence). Trimming cost V 1 base and J 5 bases, with 9 bases left between them. The CDR3 nucleotides read TGTGCCACCAGCAGAGTCGGGATAAACAATGAGCAGTTCTTC. As protein: CATSRVGINNEQFF.

This sequence joins TRBV15 and TRBJ2-7; tentative D call: TRBD2 (6 bases). The CDR3 is 13 residues long. Trimming cost V 3 bases and J 9 bases, with 15 bases left between them. Germline CDR1 is LNHNV and CDR2 is YYDKDF (reference sequence). The CDR3 loop reads CATSSYSTGRQYF. Here the CDR3 DNA reads TGTGCCACCAGCAGTTATTCAACCGGGAGGCAGTACTTC.

This chain links TRBV29-1 with TRBJ1-1; 11 bases line up with TRBD1. Germline lookup yields CDR1 SQVTM and CDR2 ANQGSEA. CDR3 length: 13 residues. V gave up 7 bases and J gave up 3 bases; unmatched junction bases: 4. In nucleotides, the CDR3 is TGCAGCGCCTCGGGACAGGGGGACACTGAAGCTTTCTTT. It codes for CSASGQGDTEAFF. The whole variable domain, filled in from reference TRBV29-1 and TRBJ1-1, reads SAVISQKPSRDICQRGTSLTIQCQVDSQVTMMFWYRQQPGQSLTLIATANQGSEATYESGFVIDKFPISRPNLTFSTLTVSNMSPEDSSIYLCSASGQGDTEAFFGQGTRLTVV.

The chain joins TRBV6-5 to TRBJ2-3; 9 bases align to TRBD1. The ends lost 1 base at V and 5 bases at J; junction bases unmatched: 7. The CDR3 totals 16 residues. Germline V gene sequence: CDR1 MNHEY, CDR2 SVGAGI. CDR3 residues: CASSYLGQGMEDTQYF. The CDR3 DNA reads as TGTGCCAGCAGTTACTTGGGACAGGGTATGGAAGATACGCAGTATTTT.

The gene calls are TRBV4-2 and TRBJ2-7, with 8 bases lining up with TRBD1. Germline CDR1 is LGHNA and CDR2 is YNFKEQ. V lost 2 bases and J lost 5; bases outside the gene matches: 8. This CDR3 has 15 amino acids. The CDR3 DNA is TGTGCCAGCAGCCAACAGACAGGGGAATTTGACGAGCAGTACTTC. Translation gives CASSQQTGEFDEQYF.

The chain joins TRBV6-4 to TRBJ2-2, with 14 bases matching TRBD2. V lost 0 bases to trimming and J lost 6 bases; unmatched junction nucleotides: 0. CDR3 size: 16 residues. Germline CDR1 reads MRHNA; CDR2 reads SNTAGT. The CDR3 DNA reads as TGTGCCAGCAGTGACTCGACTAGCGGGGGGGCCGGGGAGCTGTTTTTT. Protein product: CASSDSTSGGAGELFF.

CDR3 in DNA: TGTGCCAGTAGTATAGACTTAACAGGGGTCGGGGCCAACGTCCTGACTTTC. Amino acids: CASSIDLTGVGANVLTF. The J gene is TRBJ2-6, the V gene TRBV19; 7 bases fit TRBD1. The junction had 6 bases not matched to a gene; V was cut back by 0 bases and J by 4 bases. Per the germline V gene, CDR1 is LNHDA and CDR2 is SQIVND (reference sequence). The CDR3 totals 17 residues.

This clone was recorded once. This sequence joins TRBV19 and TRBJ2-7; 11 nucleotides align to TRBD2. The germline CDR1 and CDR2 sequences are LNHDA and SQIVND (reference sequence). The CDR3 sequence is 16 residues long. The V and J ends lost 5 bases and 3 bases, in that order; junction bases with no gene match: 9. CDR3: CASSSGTSGQGYEQYF. CDR3 sequence (DNA): TGTGCCAGTAGTTCCGGGACTAGCGGCCAAGGCTACGAGCAGTACTTC. Variable domain in full (rest from reference TRBV19 and TRBJ2-7): DGGITQSPKYLFRKEGQNVTLSCEQNLNHDAMYWYRQDPGQGLRLIYYSQIVNDFQKGDIAEGYSVSREKKESFPLTVTSAQKNPTAFYLCASSSGTSGQGYEQYFGPGTRLTVT.

The V call is TRBV7-8, the J call TRBJ2-7; maybe TRBD2 (5 bases). CDR1 is SGHVS and CDR2 is FQNEAQ in the germline V gene. V gave up 5 bases and J gave up 6 bases, with 17 bases separating them. CDR3 length equals 14 residues. For the CDR3, the DNA is TGTGCCAGCAGCCGCTCGGGGTCGGTTCGCGAGCAGTACTTC. This gives the protein CASSRSGSVREQYF.